Listed here is a single T cell receptor (beta chain). Its specificity is unknown. Assay: immunoSEQ multiplex PCR; the TCRdb copy retains only in-frame clones and omits some. This sample carries roughly 140,000 clones, around 90% of them seen once, and the ten largest clones take roughly 1.7%. The data stem from a study of T cell responses to AZD1222 COVID-19 vaccine. General study points: Unmutated variant regions are reportedly targeted by nearly half of spike-specific TCRs. Clonal diversity may have been underestimated in mostly white British donors.

Second-dose schedules of about 4 or about 12 weeks were combined. The germline gives CDR1 SGHRS, CDR2 YFSETQ. The CDR3 is 13 amino acids. V lost 1 base, J lost 0 bases, and 4 bases lay in between. This specimen was peripheral blood, taken 28 days after the second AZD1222 dose. The clonotype originates from an adult who received the AZD1222 COVID-19 vaccine. The rearrangement joins TRBV5-1 to TRBJ1-2; no firm D call. The CDR3 sequence: CASSLLANYGYTF. The CDR3 coding sequence is TGCGCCAGCAGCTTGTTAGCTAACTATGGCTACACCTTC.